One and the same sample provided the 10 T cell receptor beta chains below, sequenced in a study of T cell changes during pregnancy in multiple sclerosis (dated by TCRdb to between 2019 and 2020). The library was built by means of the immunoSEQ multiplex PCR assay. As stored in TCRdb, this immuneACCESS dataset retains in-frame rearrangements with V and J assigned. A fraction of the clones does not appear; measured against another copy, unresolved V genes explain less than half of the discrepancy, and the remainder lacks a known reason. The sample yields approximately 40,000 clones; 70% to 90% were counted once. The ten largest account for roughly 0.56% of the sample. This sample comprised CD4+ T cells from peripheral blood mononuclear cells, obtained in the first trimester of pregnancy. The receptors were sampled from a female donor with multiple sclerosis, enrolled in a pregnancy study.

V and J are TRBV5-1 and TRBJ2-7, with 10 bases lining up with TRBD1. V was clipped by 0 bases and J by 3 bases; unmatched bases: 3. The CDR3 runs to 15 residues. In germline, CDR1 is SGHRS, CDR2 YFSETQ. The CDR3 region has the DNA TGCGCCAGCAGCTTGGCCGGGACAGGGGACTACGAGCAGTACTTC. It yields the protein CASSLAGTGDYEQYF. Full variable domain (remainder filled in from reference TRBV5-1 and TRBJ2-7): KAGVTQTPRYLIKTRGQQVTLSCSPISGHRSVSWYQQTPGQGLQFLFEYFSETQRNKGNFPGRFSGRQFSNSRSEMNVSTLELGDSALYLCASSLAGTGDYEQYFGPGTRLTVT.

The rearrangement links TRBV28 to TRBJ2-3, with unresolved D. V lost 2 bases and J lost 7, with 10 bases in between. This CDR3 contains 13 residues. The germline CDR1 and CDR2 sequences are MDHEN and SYDVKM. The CDR3 region is CASSLGGFNTQYF. As DNA, the CDR3 is TGTGCCAGCAGTTTAGGCGGCTTCAATACGCAGTATTTT.

CDR3 in amino acids: CASSFGQGIYIQYF. In nucleotides, the CDR3 is TGTGCCAGCAGCTTTGGACAGGGGATCTACATTCAGTACTTC. The chain has TRBV11-2 and TRBJ2-4, with 9 bases aligning to TRBD1. Per the germline V gene, CDR1 is SGHAT and CDR2 is FQNNGV. This CDR3 spans 14 amino acids. The J segment lost 8 bases and the V segment lost 3 bases, leaving 5 bases of the junction unmatched.

The table lists this clone with a few counts. The chain links TRBV5-1 to TRBJ1-5; D gene unclear. This CDR3 has 16 amino acids. V lost 5 bases, J lost 2 bases, and 17 bases lay in between. Germline-derived CDR1 and CDR2 are SGHRS and YFSETQ. The chain's CDR3 is CASRNHGEPGNQPQHF. The CDR3, as DNA: TGCGCCAGCAGGAATCACGGGGAACCGGGCAATCAGCCCCAGCATTTT.

V gene TRBV14 combines with J gene TRBJ2-3; tentative D call: TRBD2 (6 bases). V was cut by 1 base and J by 1 base, with 9 bases left in between. This CDR3 is built from 15 residues. Germline-derived CDR1 and CDR2 are SGHDN and FVKESK. The CDR3 bases are TGTGCCAGCAGCCAAGGCTTAGCGGGCACAGATACGCAGTATTTT. Protein product: CASSQGLAGTDTQYF.

The chain has TRBV6-6 and TRBJ1-2; the D is unclear. Trimming pared 2 bases from V and 4 bases from J, leaving 11 bases between. Looked up from germline, CDR1 is MNHNY and CDR2 is SVGAGI (reference sequence). The CDR3 runs to 14 residues. DNA for the CDR3: TGTGCCAGCAGTTACAGGGAGGTTGGCTATGGCTACACCTTC. Its protein product is CASSYREVGYGYTF.

This clone was counted once. V and J are TRBV7-7 and TRBJ2-2; 8 bases fit TRBD1. Trimming at V came to 6 bases and at J to 5 bases, leaving 8 bases not matched to a gene. The CDR3 is 15 amino acids. Germline V CDR1 and CDR2: SSHAT, FNYEAQ (reference sequence). CDR3 region: CASSPTGAGTGELFF. In DNA, the CDR3 is TGTGCCAGCAGTCCGACAGGGGCGGGGACCGGGGAGCTGTTTTTT.

This clone was found once. The chain has TRBV9 and TRBJ2-1; 8 positions agree with TRBD2. CDR3 length: 15 residues. V was pared by 4 bases and J by 4 bases, with 7 bases of the junction left unmatched. Per the germline V gene, CDR1 is SGDLS and CDR2 is YYNGEE. The CDR3 loop reads CASSPISGAYNEQFF. The CDR3 DNA sequence: TGTGCCAGCAGCCCTATTAGCGGGGCTTACAATGAGCAGTTCTTC.

The CDR3 DNA follows: TGTGCCAGCAGTTACACTAGCGGGGGGGCCTACAATGAGCAGTTCTTC. It translates to CASSYTSGGAYNEQFF. The chain is built from TRBV6-5 and TRBJ2-1; 13 bases line up with TRBD2. Germline values: CDR1 MNHEY, CDR2 SVGAGI. This CDR3 spans 16 amino acids. V gave up 2 bases and J gave up 2 bases; unmatched junction bases: 0.

To note about this clone: The sample carries other DNA sequences with the same CDR3. The CDR3 protein is CASSLEGDTDEQYF. CDR3 nucleotides: TGCGCCAGCAGCTTGGAGGGGGATACGGACGAGCAGTACTTC. The chain employs TRBV5-1 and TRBJ2-7, with D maybe TRBD1 (6 bases). Trimming cost V 0 bases and J 5 bases, with 12 bases left between them. Germline lookup yields CDR1 SGHRS and CDR2 YFSETQ. The CDR3 contains 14 residues.